A single sample gave rise to the 7 T cell receptor beta chains below, sequenced in a study of blood T cell repertoires in COVID-19. Repertoires were generated with immunoSEQ multiplex PCR, while TCRdb's copy carries only in-frame clones and drops some. The sample lists 300,000 or so clones, roughly 86% occurring once. Sequencing was done on a sample of peripheral blood. These receptors originate from a man aged 65-85 years with acute or convalescent COVID-19.

The chain has TRBV27 and TRBJ2-2; the match to TRBD2 covers 7 bases. The CDR3 sequence is 15 residues long. CDR1 MNHEY and CDR2 SMNVEV come from the germline V gene (reference sequence). Trimming took 3 bases from V and 1 from J; bases not matched to a gene: 2. The DNA of the CDR3 is TGTGCCAGCAGTTTCGCTAGCGGGAACACCGGGGAGCTGTTTTTT. Translating gives CASSFASGNTGELFF.

The V and J genes are TRBV11-2 and TRBJ2-5, with 7 nucleotides matching TRBD1. The germline V gene encodes CDR1 SGHAT and CDR2 FQNNGV. The length of the CDR3 is 13 residues. The V segment lost 5 bases and the J segment 1 base; nucleotides outside the gene matches: 1. CDR3 sequence: CASSRDSQETQYF. CDR3 in DNA: TGTGCCAGCAGCCGGGACAGCCAAGAGACCCAGTACTTC.

The chain couples TRBV3-1 (or the pseudogene TRBV3-2) to TRBJ2-5, with no clear D. Germline V gene lookup returns CDR1 LGHDT and CDR2 YNNKEL (reference sequence). The CDR3 is 14 residues long. V lost 1 base, J lost 5 bases, and 11 bases lay in between. This CDR3 reads CASSQAPGLETQYF. CDR3 nucleotides: TGTGCCAGCAGCCAAGCTCCCGGGTTGGAGACCCAGTACTTC.

The chain carries TRBV5-1 and TRBJ2-3, with D possibly matching TRBD2 (5 bases). V was clipped by 1 base and J by 0 bases, with 9 bases between them. CDR1 is SGHRS and CDR2 is YFSETQ in the germline V gene. The CDR3 loop spans 15 amino acids. Here the CDR3 reads CASSLWERSTDTQYF. The DNA of the CDR3 is TGCGCCAGCAGCTTGTGGGAGCGCAGCACAGATACGCAGTATTTT.

The V call is TRBV3-1 (or the pseudogene TRBV3-2), the J call TRBJ2-5, with D perhaps TRBD1 (6 bases). The CDR3 is 12 residues long. V dropped 3 bases and J dropped 13 bases, with 15 bases sitting between them. CDR1 is LGHDT and CDR2 is YNNKEL in the germline V gene (reference sequence). The CDR3 here is CASSHQGQHGYF. The CDR3 nucleotides read TGTGCCAGCAGCCACCAAGGACAGCATGGGTACTTC.

The V gene is TRBV6-5, the J gene TRBJ2-7, with 9 bases that match TRBD2. Germline lookup yields CDR1 MNHEY and CDR2 SVGAGI. The CDR3 has 15 amino acids. Trimming took 5 bases from V and 5 from J; bases not matched to a gene: 10. This chain's CDR3 is CASSLSSGRHNEQYF. CDR3 sequence (DNA): TGTGCCAGCAGTCTCTCAAGCGGGAGGCACAACGAGCAGTACTTC.

In its sample, this clone was seen once. Other DNA sequences of this sample code for an identical CDR3. The genes are TRBV7-2 and TRBJ1-2; 9 bases are shared with TRBD1. Per germline, CDR1 SGHTA and CDR2 FQGNSA. J was trimmed by 4 bases and V by 3 bases; bases with no gene match: 0. This CDR3 is 13 amino acids long. The CDR3 sequence: CASSLDRGYGYTF. The CDR3 DNA follows: TGTGCCAGCAGCTTGGACAGGGGCTATGGCTACACCTTC.